The 30 T cell receptor beta chains reported below all come from one sample, sequenced in a study of read filtering for tumor transcriptome and immune sequencing. From roughly 390 ng of RNA, a library with molecular barcoded alpha/delta and beta/gamma adaptors was made. From the reads, TCRdb called clonotypes with MiXCR, one entry per CDR3 protein. The sample has roughly 130,000 distinct CDR3 sequences, 10% to 15% seen once. Sample: a population of CD138-negative cells sorted from bone marrow. These receptors were taken from a donor over 35 with multiple myeloma.

Of note for this clonotype: At one boundary the junction diverges from the germline segment, which might be a read error. The V gene is TRBV20-1, the J gene TRBJ2-5; D is undetermined. Germline V gene data show CDR1 as DFQATT and CDR2 as SNEGSKA (reference sequence). The CDR3 sequence is 15 residues long. CDR3 sequence reads: CSASSAGRSLETQHF. For the CDR3, the DNA is TGCAGTGCTAGTTCGGCAGGCCGATCGCTAGAGACCCAGCACTTC.

This clonotype has a count of ten or more. This CDR3 reads CASSPGQGEEAFF. CDR3 coding DNA: TGCGCCAGCAGCCCAGGACAGGGAGAAGAAGCTTTCTTT. The V call is TRBV5-1, the J call TRBJ1-1; 8 nucleotides line up with TRBD1. The CDR3 loop spans 13 amino acids. CDR1 and CDR2 (germline): SGHRS, YFSETQ. The J segment lost 8 bases and the V segment lost 4 bases, leaving 7 bases of the junction unmatched.

Only a few counts were recorded for this clonotype. This rearrangement joins TRBV12-3 or TRBV12-4 to TRBJ2-6, with TRBD1 matching 7 bases. This CDR3 comprises 17 residues. V gave up 7 bases and J gave up 0 bases; unmatched junction bases: 9. The CDR3 DNA follows: TGTGCCAGCACCCCTAGGGACAGCTTCTCTGGGGCCAACGTCCTGACTTTC. This gives the protein CASTPRDSFSGANVLTF.

The chain employs TRBV5-4 and TRBJ1-2, with 7 bases identical to TRBD1. Germline V gives CDR1 SGHNT, CDR2 YYREEE (reference sequence). The CDR3 sequence is 14 residues long. V trimming: 4 bases; J trimming: 7 bases; junction bases outside the gene matches: 10. The CDR3 coding sequence is TGTGCCAGCAGCAGCACAGGGGTACAGTCTGGCTACACCTTC. This encodes CASSSTGVQSGYTF.

On this clonotype itself: Since the CDR3 does not end with the conserved phenylalanine or tryptophan, this likely comes from a read error. The CDR3 protein is CSARAGAADNEQFL. Here the CDR3 DNA reads TGCAGTGCTAGGGCGGGGGCGGCCGATAATGAGCAGTTCCTC. The rearrangement uses TRBV20-1 and TRBJ2-1; D is perhaps TRBD2 (7 bases). This CDR3 spans 14 amino acids. Germline V CDR1 and CDR2: DFQATT, SNEGSKA (reference sequence). Trimming removed 3 bases at V and 7 bases at J, with 16 bases between.

The count of this clonotype is one. A much bigger clone sits one base away, suggesting this may be a read error. V and J are TRBV6-1 and TRBJ2-3, with 10 bases aligning to TRBD2. Germline CDR1 reads MNHNS; CDR2 reads SASEGT. The ends lost 4 bases at V and 6 bases at J; junction bases unmatched: 10. This CDR3 region has 16 residues. CDR3 residues: CASSGWSSGGTDTQYF. The CDR3, as DNA: TGTGCCAGCAGTGGTTGGTCTAGCGGGGGTACTGATACGCAGTATTTT.

This clonotype showed up many times. The chain combines TRBV19 with TRBJ2-1, with 8 positions matching TRBD2. V shed 3 bases and J 7 bases; nucleotides not matched to a gene: 8. CDR1 and CDR2 from the germline V gene are LNHDA and SQIVND (reference sequence). The CDR3 consists of 15 residues. The CDR3 DNA follows: TGTGCCAGTAGTATCGTAAGCGGGAGCGCGAATGAGCAGTTCTTC. Translated: CASSIVSGSANEQFF.

This clonotype was observed at least ten times. The CDR3 bases are TGCGCCAGCAGCTTCGGGTCGAGCTCTGGGGCCAACGTCCTGACTTTC. It is translated as CASSFGSSSGANVLTF. The gene calls are TRBV5-1 and TRBJ2-6; D unresolved. Looked up from germline, CDR1 is SGHRS and CDR2 is YFSETQ. CDR3 length: 16 amino acids. V lost 2 bases to trimming and J lost 0 bases, with 9 bases between them.

This clonotype has ten or more counts. V usage is TRBV29-1 and J usage is TRBJ1-1; no clear D. CDR3 size: 13 residues. Trimming cost V 4 bases and J 3 bases, with 12 bases left between them. The germline V gene encodes CDR1 SQVTM and CDR2 ANQGSEA. The DNA for the CDR3 is TGCAGCGTTGCAAGCACCGCGGACACTGAAGCTTTCTTT. Amino acids: CSVASTADTEAFF.

This clonotype was found many times. This rearrangement joins TRBV5-5 to TRBJ1-6, with 8 bases fitting TRBD1. Looked up from germline, CDR1 is SGHKS and CDR2 is YYEKEE (reference sequence). V gave up 3 bases and J gave up 10 bases; unmatched junction bases: 9. The CDR3 is made up of 15 amino acids. The CDR3 DNA sequence: TGTGCCAGCAGCTCGGACAGGGAAATCTACTCACCCCTCCACTTT. This encodes CASSSDREIYSPLHF.

This clonotype was seen at least ten times. This rearrangement joins TRBV6-6 to TRBJ2-4; TRBD1 matches at 10 bases. V lost 4 bases to trimming and J lost 8 bases; unmatched junction nucleotides: 8. Looked up from germline, CDR1 is MNHNY and CDR2 is SVGAGI (reference sequence). CDR3 length: 15 residues. The CDR3 protein is CASSFPDRGFYIQYF. The CDR3 nucleotides are TGTGCCAGCAGTTTCCCGGACAGGGGGTTTTACATTCAGTACTTC.

This clonotype was counted at least ten times. The J gene is TRBJ2-1, the V gene TRBV2, with D unresolved. CDR1 and CDR2 from the germline V gene are SNHLY and FYNNEI. Between the trimmed V and J ends, which lost 7 bases and 6 bases, there was a span of 7 bases. The CDR3 runs to 11 residues. DNA for the CDR3: TGTGCCAGCATCTTAGGCAATGAGCAGTTCTTC. This sequence encodes CASILGNEQFF.

This clonotype was detected many times. The genes are TRBV2 and TRBJ2-5; the D gene is possibly TRBD2 (7 bases). V was trimmed by 7 bases and J by 1 base, leaving 16 bases between them. In germline, CDR1 is SNHLY, CDR2 FYNNEI. This CDR3 spans 15 amino acids. The CDR3 nucleotides are TGTGCCAGCAACAGAAACCGGGGGGCCCAAGAGACCCAGTACTTC. It yields the protein CASNRNRGAQETQYF.

This clonotype was seen repeatedly, ten times or more. V is TRBV20-1 and J is TRBJ1-6; D is uncertain. The CDR3 consists of 14 residues. The V gene lost 1 base and the J gene lost 7 bases, with 11 bases spanning the gap. Germline CDR1 reads DFQATT; CDR2 reads SNEGSKA (reference sequence). CDR3 in amino acids: CSARGGTGNSPLHF. In nucleotides, the CDR3 is TGCAGTGCTAGAGGGGGTACCGGGAATTCACCCCTCCACTTT.

The table lists this clonotype with many counts. V gene TRBV20-1 combines with J gene TRBJ2-1; D unclear. The germline V gene encodes CDR1 DFQATT and CDR2 SNEGSKA (reference sequence). V was cut by 2 bases and J by 8 bases, with 7 bases left in between. This CDR3 has 11 amino acids. The CDR3: CSARKDYEQFF. DNA for the CDR3: TGCAGTGCTAGAAAAGACTATGAGCAGTTCTTC.

The rearrangement joins TRBV7-3 to TRBJ2-2; a possible D gene is TRBD2 (6 bases). Trimming stripped 5 bases from V and 7 bases from J, with 11 bases between. CDR1 SGHTA and CDR2 FQGTGA come from the germline V gene. This CDR3 comprises 13 residues. The CDR3 here is CASSADGGGELFF. DNA of the CDR3: TGTGCCAGCAGCGCCGACGGGGGCGGGGAGCTGTTTTTT.

This clonotype was detected many times. The rearrangement uses TRBV12-3 or TRBV12-4 and TRBJ2-3; a weak D match, TRBD2 (6 bases). Trimming pared 7 bases from V and 2 bases from J, leaving 10 bases between. The length of the CDR3 is 13 residues. The CDR3 protein is CASTGLPTDTQYF. The CDR3 DNA is TGTGCCAGCACTGGACTACCCACAGATACGCAGTATTTT.

This clonotype was observed at least ten times. The chain combines TRBV28 with TRBJ2-3; TRBD1 agrees at 10 bases. CDR3 length: 16 amino acids. Germline lookup yields CDR1 MDHEN and CDR2 SYDVKM. The J segment lost 2 bases and the V segment lost 6 bases, leaving 8 bases of the junction unmatched. CDR3: CASSSGGTGVTDTQYF. The CDR3 DNA is TGTGCCAGCAGCTCCGGCGGGACAGGGGTCACAGATACGCAGTATTTT.

This clonotype was recorded a few times. V and J are TRBV6-6 and TRBJ2-2, with 11 bases fitting TRBD2. J was trimmed by 5 bases and V by 1 base; bases with no gene match: 6. Germline CDR1 is MNHNY and CDR2 is SVGAGI (reference sequence). The CDR3 has 17 amino acids. CDR3 sequence: CASSYFTSGGGTGELFF. In DNA, the CDR3 is TGTGCCAGCAGTTACTTTACTAGCGGGGGAGGAACCGGGGAGCTGTTTTTT.

This clonotype was counted many times. The CDR3 DNA sequence: TGTGCCAGCAGCTTAAGTTGGCTTAGGCCAGGGGGCGCCTATGGCTACACCTTC. Translation gives CASSLSWLRPGGAYGYTF. The V call is TRBV7-2, the J call TRBJ1-2; TRBD1 agrees at 8 bases. V gave up 2 bases and J gave up 4 bases; unmatched junction bases: 15. The CDR3 has 18 residues. The germline V gene has CDR1 SGHTA and CDR2 FQGNSA.

This clonotype was recorded at least ten times. This chain joins TRBV10-2 and TRBJ2-3; no firm D call. Per the germline V gene, CDR1 is WSHSY and CDR2 is SAAADI. V was cut by 0 bases and J by 8 bases, with 24 bases left in between. The CDR3 consists of 18 residues. The CDR3 spells CASSESIFARPASATQYF. The CDR3 nucleotides read TGCGCCAGCAGTGAGTCGATATTTGCCCGCCCCGCCTCGGCTACGCAGTATTTT.

In its sample, this clonotype was seen many times. The CDR3 sequence is CSARDTGEPGGDTQYF. In nucleotides, the CDR3 is TGCAGTGCTAGGGACACGGGAGAGCCCGGGGGAGATACGCAGTATTTT. The chain uses TRBV20-1 and TRBJ2-3, with a weak D call TRBD2 (6 bases). Germline assignment: CDR1 DFQATT and CDR2 SNEGSKA (reference sequence). V shed 3 bases and J shed 5 bases, with 21 bases lying between them. The CDR3 totals 16 residues.

The table lists this clonotype with many counts. The V call is TRBV29-1, the J call TRBJ2-1; 8 positions match TRBD1. This CDR3 comprises 13 residues. With 5 bases clipped from V and 6 bases from J, the junction kept 6 bases outside the gene matches. CDR1 is SQVTM, CDR2 ANQGSEA, per germline. This CDR3 is CSVIRTGSNEQFF. In DNA, the CDR3 is TGCAGCGTTATTCGGACAGGGTCCAATGAGCAGTTCTTC.

This clonotype was observed at least ten times. The V gene is TRBV29-1, the J gene TRBJ1-1; D may be TRBD1 (5 bases). The CDR3 is 15 residues long. V gave up 0 bases and J gave up 1 base, with 12 bases separating them. Germline V CDR1 and CDR2: SQVTM, ANQGSEA. The CDR3, as DNA: TGCAGCGTTGAAGATTTTGGGCAGGGGAACACTGAAGCTTTCTTT. It translates to CSVEDFGQGNTEAFF.

As concerns this clonotype: The junction does not match germline at one end; this may be a read error. For the CDR3, the DNA is TGTGTCAGCAGCCCGGGACTAGCGGTAGATGAGCAGTTCTTC. Translating gives CVSSPGLAVDEQFF. V usage is TRBV6-1 and J usage is TRBJ2-1; 11 bases line up with TRBD2. Looked up from germline, CDR1 is MNHNS and CDR2 is SASEGT. This CDR3 spans 14 amino acids.

This clonotype was recorded many times. The chain joins TRBV7-2 to TRBJ2-2; a weak D match, TRBD2 (6 bases). The germline gives CDR1 SGHTA, CDR2 FQGNSA. The CDR3 covers 15 residues. The V and J ends lost 1 base and 5 bases respectively, with 11 bases between them. The CDR3 loop reads CASSLVRESTGELFF. The DNA of the CDR3 is TGTGCCAGCAGCTTAGTCCGGGAGTCGACCGGGGAGCTGTTTTTT. Filled out from reference TRBV7-2 and TRBJ2-2, the complete variable domain reads GAGVSQSPSNKVTEKGKDVELRCDPISGHTALYWYRQSLGQGLEFLIYFQGNSAPDKSGLPSDRFSAERTGGSVSTLTIQRTQQEDSAVYLCASSLVRESTGELFFGEGSRLTVL.

This clonotype was seen at least ten times. This chain uses TRBV20-1 with TRBJ2-1; 9 bases are a match to TRBD2. The germline CDR1 and CDR2 sequences are DFQATT and SNEGSKA (reference sequence). The CDR3 contains 15 residues. Trimming cost V 3 bases and J 2 bases; bases outside gene matches: 5. CDR3 DNA: TGCAGTGCTAGCGGGAGCGGGGGGACCTACAATGAGCAGTTCTTC. This sequence encodes CSASGSGGTYNEQFF.

This clonotype was detected a few times. The chain has TRBV4-2 and TRBJ2-6, with D perhaps TRBD2 (6 bases). Germline V gene data show CDR1 as LGHNA and CDR2 as YNFKEQ. The V and J ends lost 4 bases and 0 bases respectively, with 10 bases between them. This CDR3 is 16 amino acids long. The chain's CDR3 is CASSRGAGSGANVLTF. The CDR3 DNA is TGTGCCAGCAGCCGCGGGGCCGGCTCTGGGGCCAACGTCCTGACTTTC.

V is TRBV11-2 and J is TRBJ2-2, with 9 bases matching TRBD2. The CDR3 length is 16 residues. J lost 0 bases, V lost 5 bases, and 4 bases had no gene match. The V gene's germline CDR1 is SGHAT and CDR2 FQNNGV. The CDR3 protein is CASSLRGGTNTGELFF. The CDR3 DNA sequence: TGTGCCAGCAGCCTGCGGGGGGGGACGAACACCGGGGAGCTGTTTTTT.

This clonotype appeared many times. V gene TRBV7-9 combines with J gene TRBJ2-2, with D unclear. This CDR3 has 12 residues. V shed 3 bases and J shed 7 bases, with 6 bases lying between them. Germline-derived CDR1 and CDR2 are SEHNR and FQNEAQ (reference sequence). DNA for the CDR3: TGTGCCAGCAGCTTCGAGGTCGGGGAGCTGTTTTTT. It translates to CASSFEVGELFF.